This TCR beta chain was identified in a study of early T cells in non-severe SARS-CoV-2 infection. This clonotype was observed at least ten times. This CDR3 has 15 residues. Per the germline V gene, CDR1 is SGHVS and CDR2 is FNYEAQ. Trimming stripped 5 bases from V and 3 bases from J, with 16 bases between. TCRdb called the 5' RACE reads again in MiXCR, with one record for every CDR3 protein. The sample includes about 33,000 distinct CDR3 sequences, about 5% seen only once; the top ten take roughly 14%. The chain is built from TRBV7-6 and TRBJ1-1; tentative D call: TRBD1 (6 bases). This TCR was recovered from an adult who was a healthcare worker with PCR-confirmed SARS-CoV-2 infection or an uninfected control (not recorded which). The source material was whole blood. The CDR3 sequence: CASSVTGSPDTEAFF. CDR3 in DNA: TGTGCCAGCAGCGTAACAGGGTCTCCTGACACTGAAGCTTTCTTT.